The present T cell receptor (beta chain) was sequenced within a study of molecular identifiers for immune sequencing clone quantification. MiXCR was run by TCRdb on the PCR reads, yielding one entry per CDR3 protein. Of hundreds of thousands of distinct CDR3 sequences in the sample, about 25% were seen once. This clonotype was found once. Sequenced: naive CD8+ T cells from blood, with Jurkat cell RNA spiked in. Subset meaning: FACS-sorted CD8+CD4-CCR7+CD45RA+ naive T cells. The clonotype was recovered from a human donor in good health. Some libraries in this study had Jurkat cell RNA spiked in.

This CDR3 reads CASSFLVAGDGGQFF. In nucleotides, the CDR3 is TGTGCCAGCAGTTTCTTGGTAGCGGGAGATGGTGGGCAGTTCTTC. The J gene is TRBJ2-1, the V gene TRBV12-3 or TRBV12-4; the match to TRBD2 covers 9 bases. With V trimmed by 3 bases and J by 12 bases, 12 bases remained unmatched. The CDR3 runs 15 residues.